The entry that follows covers one T cell receptor (beta chain) sequence. The source of the sample is a study of blood T cell repertoires in COVID-19. As handled by the study authors: For nucleated cells, counts were estimated from reference gene primer amplification. Generated by immunoSEQ multiplex PCR, the TCRdb table keeps only in-frame clones and is missing some. V and J calls and clone size are those listed in that table; D and trimming were worked out from the DNA. The sample lists about 270,000 clones; roughly 86% were seen once. Sequenced input: peripheral blood. The source of this sequence is a man in his forties with active or convalescent COVID-19.

The DNA of the CDR3 is TGTGCCAGCAGCGGGACAGATAGTTTCCAGGAGACCCAGTACTTC. This sequence encodes CASSGTDSFQETQYF. V and J are TRBV4-2 and TRBJ2-5; TRBD1 matches at 7 bases. This CDR3 contains 15 residues. V trimming: 5 bases; J trimming: 5 bases; junction bases outside the gene matches: 11. From germline, CDR1 is LGHNA and CDR2 YNFKEQ.